What follows are 12 T cell receptor beta chains derived from one specimen sequenced in a study of CD8 T cells in ankylosing spondylitis (dated by TCRdb to 2017 to 2019). Receptor amplification or capture employed 5' RACE. The sequencer was an Illumina HiSeq 2500. In-frame beta chains were kept once TCRdb had trimmed the public reads at Q25 with fastp and called clones with MiXCR. When rows share a CDR3 protein, they turn into one entry using the most common DNA and genes. The sample includes 380,000 or so distinct CDR3 sequences, with roughly 22% observed a single time. Approximately 14% of the sample belongs to the ten largest clones. What was sequenced was blood, either unsorted or a sorted T cell fraction (not recorded which). The source of these receptors is a male donor with ankylosing spondylitis or in good health (not recorded which).

CDR3 loop: CASSPDRDRVSYEQYF. The CDR3, as DNA: TGTGCCAGCAGCCCAGACCGGGACAGGGTCTCCTACGAGCAGTACTTC. The chain carries TRBV27 and TRBJ2-7; TRBD1 matches 9 bases. The CDR3 contains 16 residues. Germline V gene sequence: CDR1 MNHEY, CDR2 SMNVEV (reference sequence). V shed 6 bases, J shed 0 bases, and the junction held 9 bases outside the gene matches.

The J gene is TRBJ1-1, the V gene TRBV4-2; the D gene is possibly TRBD1 (6 bases). Germline assignment: CDR1 LGHNA and CDR2 YNFKEQ. The CDR3 has 17 residues. V lost 0 bases to trimming and J lost 0 bases, with 14 bases between them. For the CDR3, the DNA is TGTGCCAGCAGCCAAGAGAACAGGGCGGGGGTGAACACTGAAGCTTTCTTT. Its protein product is CASSQENRAGVNTEAFF.

This clonotype has just a few counts. The chain joins TRBV11-2 to TRBJ2-1; maybe TRBD1 (6 bases). Germline V gene data show CDR1 as SGHAT and CDR2 as FQNNGV. The CDR3 covers 14 residues. V gave up 5 bases and J gave up 3 bases, with 11 bases separating them. CDR3 coding DNA: TGTGCCAGCAGCCCGACAGGTTACTACAATGAGCAGTTCTTC. This gives the protein CASSPTGYYNEQFF. The variable domain in full, completed from reference TRBV11-2 and TRBJ2-1, reads EAGVAQSPRYKIIEKRQSVAFWCNPISGHATLYWYQQILGQGPKLLIQFQNNGVVDDSQLPKDRFSAERLKGVDSTLKIQPAKLEDSAVYLCASSPTGYYNEQFFGPGTRLTVL.

This clonotype was counted between two and nine times. V usage is TRBV29-1 and J usage is TRBJ2-7; D might be TRBD2 (6 bases). The ends were cut back, 7 bases at V and 4 bases at J, with 17 bases in the middle. This CDR3 is 13 amino acids long. The germline CDR1 and CDR2 sequences are SQVTM and ANQGSEA. The DNA for the CDR3 is TGCAGCGCCGCGGGAAGGGACCATTACGAGCAGTACTTC. Translating gives CSAAGRDHYEQYF.

The chain links TRBV24-1 to TRBJ2-5, with D tentatively TRBD1 (5 bases). From germline, CDR1 is KGHDR and CDR2 SFDVKD. The CDR3 totals 16 residues. Trimming cost V 4 bases and J 0 bases, with 14 bases left between them. The CDR3 spells CATSDRLDTNQETQYF. In DNA, the CDR3 is TGTGCCACCAGTGACCGACTGGACACGAACCAAGAGACCCAGTACTTC.

This clonotype was recorded at least ten times. The chain combines TRBV10-3 with TRBJ2-5; a weak D match, TRBD2 (5 bases). The V end lost 2 bases, the J end lost 3 bases, and 7 bases lay between the germline ends. CDR1 is ENHRY and CDR2 is SYGVKD in the germline V gene. CDR3 size: 13 residues. The CDR3 region has the DNA TGTGCCATCAGTGAGCGGGGTGAAGAGACCCAGTACTTC. Translation: CAISERGEETQYF.

This clonotype was found a few times. The V gene is TRBV2, the J gene TRBJ2-3; D could derive from TRBD1 or TRBD2 (6 bases each). Germline V gene lookup returns CDR1 SNHLY and CDR2 FYNNEI. V was cut by 10 bases and J by 4 bases, with 18 bases left in between. The CDR3 runs to 14 residues. CDR3 amino acids: CATDGGNRADTQYF. The CDR3 DNA sequence: TGTGCCACAGACGGGGGTAACAGGGCAGATACGCAGTATTTT.

This clonotype was seen only a few times. This rearrangement joins TRBV7-8 to TRBJ2-7; 7 bases line up with TRBD2. V gave up 6 bases and J gave up 5 bases; unmatched junction bases: 13. CDR1 is SGHVS, CDR2 FQNEAQ, per germline. The CDR3 loop spans 15 amino acids. CDR3 DNA: TGTGCCAGCAGGGCAGGGATCTGGGGGGGGAACGAGCAGTACTTC. As protein: CASRAGIWGGNEQYF.

The chain employs TRBV29-1 and TRBJ1-1; weak D call: TRBD1 (5 bases). CDR3 size: 12 residues. The V end was cut by 7 bases, the J end by 3 bases, with 12 bases between. The V gene's germline CDR1 is SQVTM and CDR2 ANQGSEA. In DNA, the CDR3 is TGCAGCGGGGAGGGGTCTCACACTGAAGCTTTCTTT. Translated: CSGEGSHTEAFF.

This chain links TRBV20-1 with TRBJ2-7, with 7 bases matching TRBD1. The V gene end was trimmed by 1 base and the J gene end by 1 base; junction bases not matched to a gene: 7. Germline CDR1 DFQATT, CDR2 SNEGSKA (reference sequence). CDR3 length: 15 amino acids. CDR3 protein: CSARGQGTESYEQYF. The CDR3, as DNA: TGCAGTGCTAGAGGACAGGGAACAGAATCCTACGAGCAGTACTTC.

This clonotype was counted at least ten times. The V and J genes are TRBV20-1 and TRBJ2-1, with unresolved D. The CDR3 runs to 15 residues. V was cut by 0 bases and J by 0 bases, with 9 bases left in between. The germline V gene has CDR1 DFQATT and CDR2 SNEGSKA (reference sequence). CDR3 residues: CSARDPESSYNEQFF. The CDR3, as DNA: TGCAGTGCTAGAGATCCAGAGAGCTCCTACAATGAGCAGTTCTTC.

V is TRBV9 and J is TRBJ2-7; no firm D call. Trimming took 0 bases from V and 1 from J, leaving 11 bases between them. The CDR3 is made up of 15 amino acids. Germline lookup yields CDR1 SGDLS and CDR2 YYNGEE. The DNA for the CDR3 is TGTGCCAGCAGCGTAGGGGCAGCTCCTTCCTACGAGCAGTACTTC. Residues: CASSVGAAPSYEQYF. The full variable domain, completed using reference TRBV9 and TRBJ2-7, is DSGVTQTPKHLITATGQRVTLRCSPRSGDLSVYWYQQSLDQGLQFLIQYYNGEERAKGNILERFSAQQFPDLHSELNLSSLELGDSALYFCASSVGAAPSYEQYFGPGTRLTVT.